Listed below are T cell receptor beta chains from one sample, sequenced in a study of control samples from healthy donors and cancer patients. Profiling relied on immunoSEQ multiplex PCR, and the TCRdb table lists in-frame clones only, not all of them. The table has about 170,000 clones, approximately 94% seen once; the top ten hold 1.1% to 1.5%. Sequenced sample: blood. Receptor source: a woman aged 18-30 years in good health. Both conserved end residues are part of each CDR3. D genes are given only for firm matches.

d_gene	v_gene	j_gene	CDR3aa
TRBD2	TRBV5-4	TRBJ2-1	CASSPGTSGRGAYNEQFF
NA	TRBV6-5	TRBJ1-4	CASSRGVDGGEKLFF
NA	TRBV7-2	TRBJ2-3	CASSLSPPGDTQYF
NA	TRBV19	TRBJ2-1	CASRSTGLGNEQFF
TRBD1	TRBV18	TRBJ2-2	CASSPRQGYTGELFF
TRBD2	TRBV7-2	TRBJ2-6	CASSPSGAPFSGANVLTF
TRBD2	TRBV6-2/TRBV6-3	TRBJ2-7	CASSSIPGLAGDLSYEQYF
TRBD1	TRBV27	TRBJ2-3	CASIPQLRAGGSDTQYF
NA	TRBV11-3	TRBJ1-6	CASSLGQGRNSPLHF
NA	TRBV6-2/TRBV6-3	TRBJ1-2	CASSYAGDYGYTF
TRBD1	TRBV6-5	TRBJ2-7	CASSYGQELSYEQYF
TRBD1	TRBV4-1	TRBJ1-1	CASSRTGMNTEAFF
TRBD2	TRBV27	TRBJ2-1	CASSLFGVLLAGGPLRNYNEQFF
TRBD2	TRBV7-9	TRBJ2-2	CASSLTGGTGELFF
TRBD1	TRBV25-1	TRBJ2-2	CASRDRRPTGELFF
NA	TRBV29-1	TRBJ1-2	CSVAGTFGYTF
TRBD1	TRBV18	TRBJ1-6	CASSPSTGAGSPLHF
NA	TRBV6-5	TRBJ1-1	CASRPRGETPEAFF
NA	TRBV6-5	TRBJ1-5	CASSPGSGSGQPQHF
NA	TRBV21-1	TRBJ2-5	CASSLGGREGLQETQYF
TRBD1	TRBV28	TRBJ1-1	CASRRQGDTEAFF
TRBD2	TRBV19	TRBJ2-1	CASSEVGGRKVRNEQFF
NA	TRBV5-6	TRBJ2-7	CASRPFSGENFHF
NA	TRBV2	TRBJ1-5	CASSATLFSNQPQHF
NA	TRBV6-5	TRBJ2-5	CASSYSELARETQYF
TRBD2	TRBV11-3	TRBJ2-3	CASTLGVGAGVPLDTQYF
NA	TRBV14	TRBJ2-7	CASSQTAWGATYEQYF
TRBD2	TRBV10-3	TRBJ2-1	CAISDLAGRNEQFF
TRBD1	TRBV24-1	TRBJ1-5	CATSDPTGGNQPQHF
NA	TRBV7-9	TRBJ2-6	CASSSGTQRGANVLTF
TRBD2	TRBV28	TRBJ2-7	CASEPRTSARSPLGEQYF
NA	TRBV7-9	TRBJ1-5	CASSLGGGDQPQHF
TRBD1	TRBV6-5	TRBJ1-5	CASSLSRGQPQHF
TRBD1	TRBV4-2	TRBJ2-7	CASSLDGQAVNEQYF
NA	TRBV19	TRBJ1-3	CASRDRLISSGNTIYF
TRBD1	TRBV28	TRBJ1-4	CASSRLPGQGNEKLFF
NA	TRBV4-1	TRBJ2-7	CASSQDSGAYEQYF
NA	TRBV5-4	TRBJ1-5	CASSLQGEQPQHF
NA	TRBV3-1/TRBV3-2	TRBJ1-6	CASSSWRSYSPLHF
TRBD2	TRBV27	TRBJ2-7	CASRNVAGLFSEQYF
TRBD1	TRBV7-2	TRBJ1-2	CASSFGTGIYGYTF
NA	TRBV11-2	TRBJ2-2	CASRRRVTNTGELFF
NA	TRBV3-1/TRBV3-2	TRBJ1-5	CASSQVGPGGNQPQHF
NA	TRBV12-3/TRBV12-4	TRBJ2-3	CASTPDPTDTQYF
TRBD2	TRBV28	TRBJ2-7	CASNQGRGDEQYF
TRBD1	TRBV5-1	TRBJ1-2	CASSLTGANYGYTF
TRBD1	TRBV3-1/TRBV3-2	TRBJ1-1	CASSQPRTGTGNTEAFF
NA	TRBV6-6	TRBJ1-5	CASSLQGGGQPQHF